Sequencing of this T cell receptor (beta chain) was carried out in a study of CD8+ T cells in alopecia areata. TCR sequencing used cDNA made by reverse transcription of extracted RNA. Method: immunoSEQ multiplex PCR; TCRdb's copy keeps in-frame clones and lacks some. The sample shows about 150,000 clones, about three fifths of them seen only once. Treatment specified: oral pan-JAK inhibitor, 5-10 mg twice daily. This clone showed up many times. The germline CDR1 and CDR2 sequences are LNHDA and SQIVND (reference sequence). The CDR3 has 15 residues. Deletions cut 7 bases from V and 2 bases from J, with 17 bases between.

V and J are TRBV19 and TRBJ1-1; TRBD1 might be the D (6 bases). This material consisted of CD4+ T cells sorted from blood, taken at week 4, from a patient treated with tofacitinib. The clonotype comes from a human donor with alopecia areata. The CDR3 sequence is CASMEGGARNTEAFF. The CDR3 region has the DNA TGTGCCAGTATGGAGGGGGGTGCACGCAACACTGAAGCTTTCTTT.